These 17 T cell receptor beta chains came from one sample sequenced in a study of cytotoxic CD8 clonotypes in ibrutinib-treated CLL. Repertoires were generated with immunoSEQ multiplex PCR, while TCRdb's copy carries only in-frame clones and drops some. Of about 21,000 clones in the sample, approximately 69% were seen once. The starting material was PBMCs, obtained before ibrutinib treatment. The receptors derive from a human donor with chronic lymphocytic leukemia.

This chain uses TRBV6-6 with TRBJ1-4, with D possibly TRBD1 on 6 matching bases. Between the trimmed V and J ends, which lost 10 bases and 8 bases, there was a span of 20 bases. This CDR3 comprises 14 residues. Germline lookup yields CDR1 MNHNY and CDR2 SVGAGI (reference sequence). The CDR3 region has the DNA TGTGCCACCGGGGGCGGGGGAGATCGGGAAAAACTGTTTTTT. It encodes CATGGGGDREKLFF.

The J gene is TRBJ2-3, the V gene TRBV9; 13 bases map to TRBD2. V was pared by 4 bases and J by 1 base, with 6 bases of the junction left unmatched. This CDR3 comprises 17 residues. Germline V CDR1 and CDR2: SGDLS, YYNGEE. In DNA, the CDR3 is TGTGCCAGCAGCACTCGGACTAGCGGGAGAGGCACAGATACGCAGTATTTT. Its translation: CASSTRTSGRGTDTQYF.

The CDR3 loop reads CASSKNPSTDTQYF. CDR3 sequence (DNA): TGTGCCAGCAGTAAAAACCCTAGCACAGATACGCAGTATTTT. The genes are TRBV6-5 and TRBJ2-3; no clear D. Germline V CDR1 and CDR2: MNHEY, SVGAGI. The CDR3 length is 14 residues. V lost 5 bases to trimming and J lost 0 bases, with 9 bases between them.

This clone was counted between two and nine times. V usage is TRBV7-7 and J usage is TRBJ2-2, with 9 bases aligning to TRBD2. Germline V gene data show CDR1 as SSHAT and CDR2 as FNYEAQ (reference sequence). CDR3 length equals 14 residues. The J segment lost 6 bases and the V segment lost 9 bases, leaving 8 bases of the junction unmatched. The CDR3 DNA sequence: TGTGCCAGTGGACTAGCGCATGATGCCGGGGAGCTGTTTTTT. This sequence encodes CASGLAHDAGELFF.

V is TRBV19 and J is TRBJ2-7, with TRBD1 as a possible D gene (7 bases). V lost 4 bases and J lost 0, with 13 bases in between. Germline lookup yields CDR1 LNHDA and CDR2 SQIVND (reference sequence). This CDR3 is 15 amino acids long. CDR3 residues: CASSKVRDSSYEQYF. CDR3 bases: TGTGCCAGTAGTAAAGTGCGGGACAGCTCCTACGAGCAGTACTTC.

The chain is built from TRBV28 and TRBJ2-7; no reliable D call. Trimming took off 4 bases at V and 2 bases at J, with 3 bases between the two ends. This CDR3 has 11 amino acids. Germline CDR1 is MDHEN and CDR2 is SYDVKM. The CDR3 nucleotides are TGTGCCAGCAGTTCCCCCTACGAGCAGTACTTC. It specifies CASSSPYEQYF. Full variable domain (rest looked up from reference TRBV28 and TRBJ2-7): DVKVTQSSRYLVKRTGEKVFLECVQDMDHENMFWYRQDPGLGLRLIYFSYDVKMKEKGDIPEGYSVSREKKERFSLILESASTNQTSMYLCASSSPYEQYFGPGTRLTVT.

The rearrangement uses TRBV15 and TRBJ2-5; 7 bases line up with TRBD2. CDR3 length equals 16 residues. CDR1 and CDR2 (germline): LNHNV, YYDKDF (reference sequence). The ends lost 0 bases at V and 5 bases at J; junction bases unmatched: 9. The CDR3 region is CATSREVGEGGETQYF. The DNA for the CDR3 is TGTGCCACCAGCAGAGAGGTGGGAGAGGGAGGGGAGACCCAGTACTTC.

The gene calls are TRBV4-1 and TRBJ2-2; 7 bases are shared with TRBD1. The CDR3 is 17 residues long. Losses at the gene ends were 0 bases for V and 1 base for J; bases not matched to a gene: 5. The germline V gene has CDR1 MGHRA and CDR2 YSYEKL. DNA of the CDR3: TGCGCCAGCAGCCAAGATCAAGGGACAGTGAACACCGGGGAGCTGTTTTTT. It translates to CASSQDQGTVNTGELFF.

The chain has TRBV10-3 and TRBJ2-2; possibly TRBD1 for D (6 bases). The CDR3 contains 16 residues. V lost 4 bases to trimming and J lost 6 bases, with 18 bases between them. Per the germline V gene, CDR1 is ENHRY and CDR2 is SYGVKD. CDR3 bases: TGTGCCATCAGTGTTGGAAGAGGCAGGGGTCCCGGGGAGCTGTTTTTT. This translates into CAISVGRGRGPGELFF.

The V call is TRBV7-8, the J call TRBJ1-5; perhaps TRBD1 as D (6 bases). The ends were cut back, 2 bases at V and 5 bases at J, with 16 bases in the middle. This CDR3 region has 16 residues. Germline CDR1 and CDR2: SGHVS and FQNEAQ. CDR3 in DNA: TGTGCCAGCAGCTTAAGAGGCCAGGGGATAGATCAGCCCCAGCATTTT. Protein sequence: CASSLRGQGIDQPQHF.

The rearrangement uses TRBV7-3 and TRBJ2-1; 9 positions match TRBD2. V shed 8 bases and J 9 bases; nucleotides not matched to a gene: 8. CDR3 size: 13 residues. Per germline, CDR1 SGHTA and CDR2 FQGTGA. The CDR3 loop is CASSIAGVTEQFF. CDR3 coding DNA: TGTGCCAGCTCAATAGCGGGAGTTACTGAGCAGTTCTTC.

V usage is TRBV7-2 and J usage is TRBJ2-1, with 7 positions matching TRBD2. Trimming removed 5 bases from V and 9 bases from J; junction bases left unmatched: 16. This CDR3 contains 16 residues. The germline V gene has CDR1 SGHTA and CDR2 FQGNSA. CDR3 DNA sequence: TGTGCCAGCAGCCCCCGGTTGGAGACCGGCGGGGGTGAGCAGTTCTTC. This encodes CASSPRLETGGGEQFF.

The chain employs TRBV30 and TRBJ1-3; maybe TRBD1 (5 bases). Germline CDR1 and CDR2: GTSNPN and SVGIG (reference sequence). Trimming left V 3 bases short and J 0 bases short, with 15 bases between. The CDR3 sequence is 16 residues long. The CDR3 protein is CAWRESPGLSGNTIYF. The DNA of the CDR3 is TGTGCCTGGAGGGAATCTCCAGGGCTCTCTGGAAACACCATATATTTT.

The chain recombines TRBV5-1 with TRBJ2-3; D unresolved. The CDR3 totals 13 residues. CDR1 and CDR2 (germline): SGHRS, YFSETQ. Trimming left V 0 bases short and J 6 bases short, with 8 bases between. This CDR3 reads CASSLAAADTQYF. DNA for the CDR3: TGCGCCAGCAGCTTGGCGGCAGCGGATACGCAGTATTTT. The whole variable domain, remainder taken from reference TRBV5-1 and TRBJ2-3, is KAGVTQTPRYLIKTRGQQVTLSCSPISGHRSVSWYQQTPGQGLQFLFEYFSETQRNKGNFPGRFSGRQFSNSRSEMNVSTLELGDSALYLCASSLAAADTQYFGPGTRLTVL.

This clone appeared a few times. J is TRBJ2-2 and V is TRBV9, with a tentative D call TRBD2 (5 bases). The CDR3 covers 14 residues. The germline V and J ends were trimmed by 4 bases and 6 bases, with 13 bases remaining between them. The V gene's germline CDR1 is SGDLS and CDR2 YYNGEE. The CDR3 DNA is TGTGCCAGCAGCCCACTTACACTAGCCGGGGAGCTGTTTTTT. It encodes CASSPLTLAGELFF.

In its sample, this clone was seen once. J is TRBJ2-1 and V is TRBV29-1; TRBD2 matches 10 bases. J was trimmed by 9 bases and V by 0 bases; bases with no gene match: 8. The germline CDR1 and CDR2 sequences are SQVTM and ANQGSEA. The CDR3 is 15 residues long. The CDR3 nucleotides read TGCAGCGTTGAAGACCGACTAGCGGGCGTGCCTGAGCAGTTCTTC. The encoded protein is CSVEDRLAGVPEQFF.

The CDR3 DNA reads as TGTGCCAGCAGCTTGGCTGGGGGGGAAAAACTGTTTTTT. Protein sequence: CASSLAGGEKLFF. The V call is TRBV5-4, the J call TRBJ1-4; possible D gene TRBD1, 5 bases. CDR3 size: 13 residues. The germline gives CDR1 SGHNT, CDR2 YYREEE (reference sequence). V lost 0 bases to trimming and J lost 8 bases, with 8 bases between them.